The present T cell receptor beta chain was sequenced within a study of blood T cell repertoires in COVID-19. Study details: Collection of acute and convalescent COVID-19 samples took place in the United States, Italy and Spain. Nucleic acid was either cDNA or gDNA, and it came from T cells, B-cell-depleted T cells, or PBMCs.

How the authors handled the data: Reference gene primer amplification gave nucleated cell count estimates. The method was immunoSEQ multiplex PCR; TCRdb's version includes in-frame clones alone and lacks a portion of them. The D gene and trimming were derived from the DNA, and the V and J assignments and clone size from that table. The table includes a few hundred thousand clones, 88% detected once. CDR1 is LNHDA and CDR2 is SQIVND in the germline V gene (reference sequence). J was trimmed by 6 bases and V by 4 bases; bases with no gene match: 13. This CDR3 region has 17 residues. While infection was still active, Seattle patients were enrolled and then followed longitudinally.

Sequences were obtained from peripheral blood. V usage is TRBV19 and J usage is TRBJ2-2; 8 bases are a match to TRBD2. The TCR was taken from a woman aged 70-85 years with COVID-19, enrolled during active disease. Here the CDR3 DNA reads TGTGCCAGTAGTAATGGCGGGAGGTCGAGTGGAGCCGGGGAGCTGTTTTTT. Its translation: CASSNGGRSSGAGELFF.